Listed below are T cell receptor beta chains from one sample, sequenced in a study of cytomegalovirus exposure and HLA in healthy donors. Here immunoSEQ multiplex PCR was the method, and the copy in TCRdb shows in-frame clones only, minus some. The sample yields around 110,000 clones, roughly a tenth seen once. The specimen sequenced was PBMCs. These receptors all come from a man in his thirties or forties in good health and CMV-seronegative. CDR3s include the opening cysteine and the closing phenylalanine or tryptophan. Each record gives: J gene, D gene, CDR3 length, clone size, V gene, CDR3 DNA, CDR3 protein. D genes are given only for firm matches. The size field is filled for only some rows; it gives once, few, many or a size class.

TRBJ1-1,.,14,few,TRBV27,TGTGCCAGCAGTTTTCTTACAACGAACACTGAAGCTTTCTTT,CASSFLTTNTEAFF
TRBJ1-1,.,14,few,TRBV7-2,TGTGCCAGCAGCTTAGCCAACAGGAACACTGAAGCTTTCTTT,CASSLANRNTEAFF
TRBJ2-5,TRBD1,16,few,TRBV2,TGTGCCAGCAGCCCAAGGCCACAGGGGGCGGGGGAGCCCCAGTACTTC,CASSPRPQGAGEPQYF
TRBJ2-7,.,13,.,TRBV29-1,TGCAGCGTTCGCCAGGGCCCCTTCTACGAGCAGTACTTC,CSVRQGPFYEQYF
TRBJ2-7,TRBD1,14,.,TRBV6-5,TGTGCCAGCAGTCGTAACTCAGGGGGATACGAGCAGTACTTC,CASSRNSGGYEQYF
TRBJ2-2,TRBD1,15,.,TRBV5-1,TGCGCCAGCAGCTGGGACAGGGCCTCCACCGGGGAGCTGTTTTTT,CASSWDRASTGELFF
TRBJ2-7,TRBD2,14,few,TRBV6-5,TGTGCCAGCAGTTACTCTGTAGCGGGAGACGAGCAGTACTTC,CASSYSVAGDEQYF
TRBJ2-1,.,13,few,TRBV10-1,TGCGCCAGCAGTGAGGGGCGGGCCCGTGAGCAGTTCTTC,CASSEGRAREQFF
TRBJ2-3,TRBD1,15,few,TRBV6-1,TGTGCCAGTACCCTTACAGGGGCGAGCACAGATACGCAGTATTTT,CASTLTGASTDTQYF
TRBJ1-1,.,15,few,TRBV19,TGTGCCAGTCCCCCCCTCGGGATAGGGTTGGCTGAAGCTTTCTTT,CASPPLGIGLAEAFF
TRBJ1-4,TRBD1,16,many,TRBV6-1,TGTGCCAGCAGTGAGTTCCCGGGACAGGGGGCTGAAAAACTGTTTTTT,CASSEFPGQGAEKLFF